The 28 T cell receptor beta chains in this list originate from one sample, sequenced in a study of cytomegalovirus exposure and HLA in healthy donors. TCRdb's copy holds only in-frame clones and misses some; the assay was immunoSEQ multiplex PCR. The sample includes 80,000 to 100,000 clones, about 88% seen only once; the top ten take 6% to 6.5%. Sequencing used PBMCs. All receptors come from a man aged 18 to 30 in good health and CMV-seropositive.

This chain joins TRBV2 and TRBJ2-7, with D perhaps matching TRBD1 (6 bases). The germline gives CDR1 SNHLY, CDR2 FYNNEI. The CDR3 runs 13 residues. V was trimmed by 8 bases and J by 4 bases, leaving 15 bases between them. This CDR3 reads CASGQTPWYEQYF. The CDR3 DNA reads as TGTGCCAGCGGACAGACGCCTTGGTACGAGCAGTACTTC.

The gene calls are TRBV2 and TRBJ2-3, with D possibly matching TRBD2 (6 bases). The CDR3 runs 15 residues. CDR1 and CDR2 (germline): SNHLY, FYNNEI. The germline V and J ends were trimmed by 5 bases and 6 bases, with 18 bases remaining between them. The CDR3 sequence: CASSPRGSGWDTQYF. The DNA of the CDR3 is TGTGCCAGCAGTCCCCGGGGTAGCGGCTGGGATACGCAGTATTTT.

V gene TRBV12-5 combines with J gene TRBJ2-1, with TRBD1 as a possible D gene (6 bases). V gave up 0 bases and J gave up 8 bases, with 14 bases separating them. The V gene's germline CDR1 is LGHNT and CDR2 FRNRAP. The CDR3 loop spans 15 amino acids. This CDR3 is CASGLVTGGGDEQFF. CDR3 in DNA: TGTGCTAGTGGTTTGGTGACAGGTGGGGGCGATGAGCAGTTCTTC.

This chain connects TRBV2 to TRBJ1-2; 9 bases align to TRBD1. Germline-derived CDR1 and CDR2 are SNHLY and FYNNEI. With 6 bases clipped from V and 4 bases from J, the junction kept 9 bases outside the gene matches. The CDR3 loop spans 15 amino acids. This CDR3 is CASSETGGAIYGYTF. The CDR3 DNA reads TGTGCCAGCAGCGAAACAGGGGGCGCAATCTATGGCTACACCTTC.

The rearrangement uses TRBV7-2 and TRBJ2-1, with TRBD2 matching over 10 bases. Germline CDR1 reads SGHTA; CDR2 reads FQGNSA. The CDR3 loop spans 16 amino acids. V lost 4 bases to trimming and J lost 8 bases; unmatched junction nucleotides: 11. CDR3 loop: CASSSQAGGLLDEQFF. As DNA, the CDR3 is TGTGCCAGCAGCTCACAAGCGGGGGGGCTTCTCGATGAGCAGTTCTTC. Full variable domain (remainder filled in from reference TRBV7-2 and TRBJ2-1): GAGVSQSPSNKVTEKGKDVELRCDPISGHTALYWYRQSLGQGLEFLIYFQGNSAPDKSGLPSDRFSAERTGGSVSTLTIQRTQQEDSAVYLCASSSQAGGLLDEQFFGPGTRLTVL.

V gene TRBV19 combines with J gene TRBJ2-3, with TRBD2 identical over 7 bases. The V gene end was trimmed by 6 bases and the J gene end by 4 bases; junction bases not matched to a gene: 10. This CDR3 contains 15 residues. Germline assignment: CDR1 LNHDA and CDR2 SQIVND (reference sequence). Here the CDR3 DNA reads TGTGCCAGTAGCGGGGGAGGGTTCAGCGCAGATACGCAGTATTTT. This codes for CASSGGGFSADTQYF.

This clone was observed once. CDR3 bases: TGTGCCAGTGGCCCTCGACAGGGCGCTTACCAAGAGACCCAGTACTTC. It codes for CASGPRQGAYQETQYF. The rearrangement uses TRBV19 and TRBJ2-5; 7 bases fit TRBD1. The CDR3 consists of 16 residues. The V segment lost 8 bases and the J segment 0 bases; nucleotides outside the gene matches: 12. CDR1 and CDR2 (germline): LNHDA, SQIVND (reference sequence). The whole variable domain, filled in from reference TRBV19 and TRBJ2-5, reads DGGITQSPKYLFRKEGQNVTLSCEQNLNHDAMYWYRQDPGQGLRLIYYSQIVNDFQKGDIAEGYSVSREKKESFPLTVTSAQKNPTAFYLCASGPRQGAYQETQYFGPGTRLLVL.

The V call is TRBV9, the J call TRBJ2-1; 8 nucleotides line up with TRBD2. After removal of 3 bases from V and 4 bases from J, the junction contained 9 bases not matched to a gene. Germline CDR1 and CDR2: SGDLS and YYNGEE. The CDR3 is made up of 16 amino acids. The CDR3 is CASSARTSHSYNEQFF. The CDR3 region has the DNA TGTGCCAGCAGCGCCCGGACTAGCCACTCATACAATGAGCAGTTCTTC.

The chain uses TRBV6-5 and TRBJ1-1; 8 nucleotides align to TRBD1. The CDR3 sequence is 14 residues long. The germline V gene encodes CDR1 MNHEY and CDR2 SVGAGI. V trimming: 6 bases; J trimming: 11 bases; junction bases outside the gene matches: 14. The CDR3 region is CASSAGTGGLGAFF. The DNA for the CDR3 is TGTGCCAGCAGCGCAGGGACAGGCGGTCTGGGGGCTTTCTTT.

The genes are TRBV21-1 and TRBJ1-5; the table assigns TRBD1, which was not confirmed against the DNA. TRBV21-1 is reported as a pseudogene. CDR3 length: 12 residues. CDR3 coding DNA: TGTGCCAGCAGCACAACAGATCAGCCCCAGCATTTT. Amino acid sequence: CASSTTDQPQHF.

The V call is TRBV7-8, the J call TRBJ2-3, with 12 bases aligning to TRBD2. The J segment lost 5 bases and the V segment lost 3 bases, leaving 9 bases of the junction unmatched. The CDR3 is 17 residues long. The germline CDR1 and CDR2 sequences are SGHVS and FQNEAQ. CDR3 nucleotide sequence: TGTGCCAGCAGCTTGTTGCTAGCGGGGGGGCCCGTAGATACGCAGTATTTT. This encodes CASSLLLAGGPVDTQYF. Drawing the rest from reference TRBV7-8 and TRBJ2-3, the complete variable domain is GAGVSQSPRYKVAKRGQDVALRCDPISGHVSLFWYQQALGQGPEFLTYFQNEAQLDKSGLPSDRFFAERPEGSVSTLKIQRTQQEDSAVYLCASSLLLAGGPVDTQYFGPGTRLTVL.

The chain is built from TRBV19 and TRBJ2-3; no clear D. V lost 4 bases, J lost 6 bases, and 11 bases lay in between. The CDR3 covers 13 residues. Per germline, CDR1 LNHDA and CDR2 SQIVND (reference sequence). CDR3 nucleotide sequence: TGTGCCAGTAGTACCCTTAGTCGTGATACGCAGTATTTT. Protein: CASSTLSRDTQYF.

This clone has only a few counts. V is TRBV6-1 and J is TRBJ1-6, with 9 bases aligning to TRBD1. Germline lookup yields CDR1 MNHNS and CDR2 SASEGT. V was clipped by 8 bases and J by 10 bases; unmatched bases: 0. This CDR3 has 11 residues. The CDR3 reads CASGQGSPLHF. The CDR3 DNA follows: TGTGCCAGCGGACAGGGGTCACCCCTCCACTTT.

The rearrangement joins TRBV28 to TRBJ2-1; TRBD2 matches at 12 bases. CDR3 size: 18 residues. Germline V gene data show CDR1 as MDHEN and CDR2 as SYDVKM. Trimming took 5 bases from V and 0 from J; bases not matched to a gene: 8. The chain's CDR3 is CASSGTGTSGHSYNEQFF. The CDR3 DNA is TGTGCCAGCAGTGGGACCGGGACTAGCGGGCACTCCTACAATGAGCAGTTCTTC. The variable domain in full, with the rest retrieved from reference TRBV28 and TRBJ2-1, is DVKVTQSSRYLVKRTGEKVFLECVQDMDHENMFWYRQDPGLGLRLIYFSYDVKMKEKGDIPEGYSVSREKKERFSLILESASTNQTSMYLCASSGTGTSGHSYNEQFFGPGTRLTVL.

J is TRBJ2-3 and V is TRBV18; possibly TRBD2 for D (6 bases). The CDR3 covers 15 residues. V shed 1 base and J shed 6 bases, with 14 bases lying between them. Germline assignment: CDR1 KGHSH and CDR2 LQKENI. CDR3 nucleotide sequence: TGTGCCAGCTCACCACGGGGGGTCGGAAGGGATACGCAGTATTTT. This codes for CASSPRGVGRDTQYF.

The rearrangement uses TRBV4-1 and TRBJ2-7, with D possibly matching TRBD1 (5 bases). Germline V gene sequence: CDR1 MGHRA, CDR2 YSYEKL. Trimming removed 0 bases at V and 4 bases at J, with 13 bases between. This CDR3 has 15 residues. The chain's CDR3 is CASSQDVQGSYEQYF. DNA of the CDR3: TGCGCCAGCAGCCAAGATGTTCAGGGTTCTTACGAGCAGTACTTC.

This rearrangement joins TRBV5-1 to TRBJ2-1; D might be TRBD2 (7 bases). V was clipped by 1 base and J by 0 bases, with 29 bases between them. The CDR3 runs to 22 residues. In germline, CDR1 is SGHRS, CDR2 YFSETQ. CDR3 DNA: TGCGCCAGCAGCTTGCTCGGGAGAAGGGGGGGAAAGCGCCTCGGCTCCTACAATGAGCAGTTCTTC. Translating it yields CASSLLGRRGGKRLGSYNEQFF.

The chain has TRBV6-5 and TRBJ1-5; D is possibly TRBD1 (6 bases). The CDR3 length is 15 residues. The V gene's germline CDR1 is MNHEY and CDR2 SVGAGI. Trimming took 6 bases from V and 0 from J, leaving 12 bases between them. In DNA form, the CDR3 reads TGTGCCAGCAGCCAGGAAGGGGGTAGCAATCAGCCCCAGCATTTT. It specifies CASSQEGGSNQPQHF.

The CDR3 region is CASRTTGYEPQHF. DNA for the CDR3: TGTGCCAGTAGAACGACAGGGTATGAGCCCCAGCATTTT. The V gene is TRBV19, the J gene TRBJ1-5; the match to TRBD1 covers 7 bases. Germline trimming cut 6 bases from V and 8 bases from J; bases unmatched to any gene: 7. CDR1 and CDR2 from the germline V gene are LNHDA and SQIVND (reference sequence). The CDR3 sequence is 13 residues long.

This rearrangement joins TRBV7-2 to TRBJ2-2, with D maybe TRBD2 (6 bases). Germline loops: CDR1 SGHTA, CDR2 FQGNSA. Trimming shortened V by 1 base and J by 5 bases, and 17 bases separated the two germline ends. CDR3 size: 17 residues. CDR3 loop: CASSLGGGQVLTGELFF. The CDR3, as DNA: TGTGCCAGCAGCTTAGGGGGAGGACAAGTTTTAACCGGGGAGCTGTTTTTT.

This clone has just a few counts. The CDR3 nucleotides read TGTGCCAGCATGTGGACAGGGAATTCACCCCTCCACTTT. Translation: CASMWTGNSPLHF. J is TRBJ1-6 and V is TRBV2; TRBD1 agrees at 8 bases. The CDR3 covers 13 residues. Germline assignment: CDR1 SNHLY and CDR2 FYNNEI. Trimming at V came to 7 bases and at J to 7 bases, leaving 3 bases not matched to a gene.

The chain uses TRBV11-2 and TRBJ2-7; TRBD2 matches 8 bases. The CDR3 is 13 amino acids. From germline, CDR1 is SGHAT and CDR2 FQNNGV. V lost 5 bases and J lost 5; bases outside the gene matches: 5. The CDR3 reads CASSLGLADEQYF. CDR3 nucleotide sequence: TGTGCCAGCAGCCTTGGACTAGCTGACGAGCAGTACTTC.

V usage is TRBV7-6 and J usage is TRBJ2-1; 12 bases are shared with TRBD2. This CDR3 is 16 amino acids long. V lost 1 base to trimming and J lost 11 bases; unmatched junction nucleotides: 9. From germline, CDR1 is SGHVS and CDR2 FNYEAQ. This chain's CDR3 is CASSLDKLAGGFKQFF. For the CDR3, the DNA is TGTGCCAGCAGCTTAGACAAACTAGCGGGAGGCTTCAAGCAGTTCTTC.

Here the CDR3 reads CASSPTGGRGYEQYF. In nucleotides, the CDR3 is TGTGCCAGCAGCCCCACAGGGGGGCGGGGATACGAGCAGTACTTC. The chain combines TRBV7-9 with TRBJ2-7, with TRBD1 matching 8 bases. The CDR3 is 15 residues long. J was trimmed by 4 bases and V by 5 bases; bases with no gene match: 10. Germline-derived CDR1 and CDR2 are SEHNR and FQNEAQ (reference sequence).

The chain uses TRBV7-9 and TRBJ1-5, with TRBD1 identical over 7 bases. Trimming removed 0 bases from V and 9 bases from J; junction bases left unmatched: 5. Per germline, CDR1 SEHNR and CDR2 FQNEAQ (reference sequence). This CDR3 region has 14 residues. The CDR3 loop is CASSLAEGASPQHF. The DNA of the CDR3 is TGTGCCAGCAGCTTAGCGGAGGGGGCTTCGCCCCAGCATTTT. Full variable domain (rest looked up from reference TRBV7-9 and TRBJ1-5): DTGVSQNPRHKITKRGQNVTFRCDPISEHNRLYWYRQTLGQGPEFLTYFQNEAQLEKSRLLSDRFSAERPKGSFSTLEIQRTEQGDSAMYLCASSLAEGASPQHFGDGTRLSIL.

The chain is built from TRBV5-1 and TRBJ2-3; 8 positions agree with TRBD2. The ends lost 4 bases at V and 8 bases at J; junction bases unmatched: 12. CDR3 size: 15 residues. CDR1 is SGHRS and CDR2 is YFSETQ in the germline V gene. This chain's CDR3 is CASSPMAGGEGTQYF. In DNA, the CDR3 is TGCGCCAGCAGCCCGATGGCGGGAGGTGAAGGTACGCAGTATTTT.

V gene TRBV19 combines with J gene TRBJ2-7; TRBD1 matches at 10 bases. The CDR3 loop spans 16 amino acids. V lost 1 base to trimming and J lost 6 bases; unmatched junction nucleotides: 9. Per the germline V gene, CDR1 is LNHDA and CDR2 is SQIVND (reference sequence). The CDR3 bases are TGTGCCAGTAGTATAGTTCTGACGACAGGGGGCTCCGAGCAGTACTTC. Translating gives CASSIVLTTGGSEQYF. The variable domain in full, completed from reference TRBV19 and TRBJ2-7, reads DGGITQSPKYLFRKEGQNVTLSCEQNLNHDAMYWYRQDPGQGLRLIYYSQIVNDFQKGDIAEGYSVSREKKESFPLTVTSAQKNPTAFYLCASSIVLTTGGSEQYFGPGTRLTVT.

The chain joins TRBV9 to TRBJ1-3; maybe TRBD1 (5 bases). The CDR3 extends over 17 amino acids. Germline V gives CDR1 SGDLS, CDR2 YYNGEE. Trimming took 0 bases from V and 0 from J, leaving 13 bases between them. The CDR3 loop is CASSVDPGLNSGNTIYF. As DNA, the CDR3 is TGTGCCAGCAGCGTAGACCCAGGGCTTAACTCTGGAAACACCATATATTTT.